This T cell receptor (beta chain) stems from a study of blood T cell repertoires in COVID-19. Study-level background: Sample material is recorded as cDNA or gDNA derived from T cells, B-cell-depleted T cells, or PBMCs.

In its sample, this clone was seen once. Participant ages covered about 18 to 89 years across 20 to 30 US areas. Two negative PCRs, clearance, or symptom resolution were required of recovered Cohort 3 donors. As processed by the authors: Using reference gene primer amplification, nucleated cell counts were estimated. Only in-frame clones appear in the TCRdb table, and some are missing; sequencing was by immunoSEQ multiplex PCR. That table furnishes V, J and clone size, whereas the DNA furnished D and trimming. This table holds a few hundred thousand clones, roughly 88% found once. Input material: PBMCs or T cells enriched from blood (not recorded which). This clonotype was sampled from a woman aged 45-60 years who had recovered from COVID-19.

This CDR3 is CASSSNVGQLVSPLHF. CDR3 DNA sequence: TGTGCCAGCAGCTCCAATGTGGGGCAGTTGGTTTCACCCCTCCACTTT. The chain carries TRBV7-9 and TRBJ1-6; TRBD1 might be the D (5 bases). Looked up from germline, CDR1 is SEHNR and CDR2 is FQNEAQ (reference sequence). V shed 4 bases and J shed 9 bases, with 19 bases lying between them. The CDR3 is 16 residues long.